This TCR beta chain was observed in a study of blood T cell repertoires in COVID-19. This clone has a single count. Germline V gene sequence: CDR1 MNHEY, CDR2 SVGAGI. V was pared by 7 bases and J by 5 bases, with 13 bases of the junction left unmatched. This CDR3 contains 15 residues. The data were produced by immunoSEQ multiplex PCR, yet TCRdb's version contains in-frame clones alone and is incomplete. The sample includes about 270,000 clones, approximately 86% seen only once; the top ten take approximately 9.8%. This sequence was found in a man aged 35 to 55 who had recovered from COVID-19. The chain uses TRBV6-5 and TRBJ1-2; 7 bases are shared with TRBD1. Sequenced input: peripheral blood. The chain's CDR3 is CASTGSWQGGYGYTF. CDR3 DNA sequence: TGTGCCAGCACCGGATCCTGGCAGGGGGGTTATGGCTACACCTTC.